Given below is one T cell receptor beta chain in context. This specimen belongs to a study of PD-1 blockade in classical Hodgkin lymphoma. Relapse was seen in all patients after autologous stem cell transplantation, and brentuximab vedotin exposure was variable. Libraries were prepared by immunoSEQ multiplex PCR; TCRdb keeps only in-frame clonotypes and omits some of them. The profile shows about 50,000 clones, approximately 70% of them singletons. This CDR3 region has 15 residues. Germline V lookup: CDR1 MNHNY, CDR2 SVGAGI (reference sequence). Trimming shortened V by 3 bases and J by 5 bases, and 14 bases separated the two germline ends.

Source: peripheral blood mononuclear cells (PBMCs), taken before the second cycle of nivolumab. The rearrangement links TRBV6-6 to TRBJ1-5; D may be TRBD1 (5 bases). The receptor comes from a human donor with classical Hodgkin lymphoma. The CDR3 loop reads CASSYLGDSYQPQHF. The CDR3 DNA reads as TGTGCCAGCAGTTATCTCGGTGACAGTTATCAGCCCCAGCATTTT.